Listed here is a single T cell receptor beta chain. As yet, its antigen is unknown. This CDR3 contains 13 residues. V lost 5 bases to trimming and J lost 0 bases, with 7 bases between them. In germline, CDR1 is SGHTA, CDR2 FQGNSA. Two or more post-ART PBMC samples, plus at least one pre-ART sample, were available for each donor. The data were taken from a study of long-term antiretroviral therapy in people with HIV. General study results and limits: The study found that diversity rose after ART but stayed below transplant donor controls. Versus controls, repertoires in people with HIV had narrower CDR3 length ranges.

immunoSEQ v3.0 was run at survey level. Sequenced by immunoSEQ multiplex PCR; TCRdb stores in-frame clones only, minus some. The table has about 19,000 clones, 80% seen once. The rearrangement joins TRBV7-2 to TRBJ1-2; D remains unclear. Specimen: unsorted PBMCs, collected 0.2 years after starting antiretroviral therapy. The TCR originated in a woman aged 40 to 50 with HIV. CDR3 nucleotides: TGTGCCAGCAGCCCCGTAACTAACTATGGCTACACCTTC. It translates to CASSPVTNYGYTF.